A selection of T cell receptor beta chains follows, all from one sample in a study of CD4+ T cells in melanoma. Profiling relied on immunoSEQ multiplex PCR, and the TCRdb table lists in-frame clones only, not all of them. The table records around 10,000 clones, around 63% of them present only once. Sequencing was done on a sample of cells from a culture (not recorded whether cultured in vitro). The receptors derive from a human donor with melanoma. Both conserved end residues are part of each CDR3.

TRBV6-5	CASRAQGTSTDTQYF
TRBV5-1	CASSLNGGGSTDTQYF
TRBV6-5	CASSRQTGNVEQYF
TRBV7-9	CASSLVQGSSYEQYF
TRBV5-1	CASRDNDDSPLHF
TRBV7-3	CASSLGWGDTQYF
TRBV11-3	CASSPNGYEQYF
TRBV7-3	CASSRGLAGGELFF
TRBV19	CASSRDRVASPLHF
TRBV6-5	CASSYGSQLFGEAFF
TRBV5-1	CASTSGTSGGLADTQYF
TRBV5-4	CATRKTGFYGYTF
TRBV2	CAQQLAQNQETQYF
TRBV27	CASRLQGAGDTQYF
TRBV6-5	CASSSVSSEGNEQFF
TRBV10-3	CAISEKLSTGREQYF
TRBV6-6	CAAREVSTNEKLFF
TRBV30	CAWRPGPNTEAFF
TRBV5-1	CASSLAGSDEQFF
TRBV9	CASSAPGTSDPLRNIQYF
TRBV5-5	CASSSSPQGLYEQYF
TRBV5-6	CASSPMEVYTGELFF
TRBV7-9	CASSSPIAGRTSTDTQYF
TRBV11-2	CASSRNSPDTQYF
TRBV6-1	CASRSAGLPNTIYF
TRBV7-9	CASSLDLEQYF
TRBV10-3	CAIRGQGGETQYF
TRBV11-1	CASSWGQNTEAFF
TRBV5-1	CASSLAGTSFRTDTQYF
TRBV5-4	CASSLGTAYNEQFF
TRBV10-3	CAISAGTSGGAGEQYF
TRBV4-1	CASSQLPGANTEAFF
TRBV5-1	CASSLASGADTQYF
TRBV7-9	CASNRQLNSPLHF
TRBV10-3	CAISLQGGDEQFF
TRBV5-1	CASSRGDEQFF
TRBV11-1	CASSRRRGGGTGTDTQYF
TRBV18	CASSPWTGGGYEQYF
TRBV30	CAWSVRWGARTLYGYTF
TRBV23-1	CASRTDPAKLLHSNQPQHF
TRBV11-2	CASRAAGGRDIQYF
TRBV6-6	CASSPRDEQFF
TRBV5-6	CASSGYNSPLHF
TRBV7-3	CASSLIGGPSTDTQYF
TRBV5-1	CASSSTGEDYEQYF
TRBV4-2	CASSHVGVVNQPQHF
TRBV5-4	CASSLGLDQPQHF
TRBV29-1	CSVAGLSGRNTEAFF